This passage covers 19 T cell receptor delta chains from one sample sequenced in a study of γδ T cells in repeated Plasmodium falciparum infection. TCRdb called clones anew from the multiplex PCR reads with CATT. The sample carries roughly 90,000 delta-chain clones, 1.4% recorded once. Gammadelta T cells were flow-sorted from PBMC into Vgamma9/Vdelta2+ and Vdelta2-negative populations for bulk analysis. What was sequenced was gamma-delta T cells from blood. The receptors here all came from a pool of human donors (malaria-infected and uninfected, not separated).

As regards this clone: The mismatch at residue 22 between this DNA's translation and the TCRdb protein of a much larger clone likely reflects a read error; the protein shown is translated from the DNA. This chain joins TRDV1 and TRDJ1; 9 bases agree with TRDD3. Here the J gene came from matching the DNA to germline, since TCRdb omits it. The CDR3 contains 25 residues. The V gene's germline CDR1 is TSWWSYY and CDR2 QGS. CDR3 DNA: TGTGCTCTTGGGGAACCCTCCCTCTCTTCTACTGGCCTGTACTGGGGGAACCCGTACACCGATAGACTCATCTTT. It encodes CALGEPSLSSTGLYWGNPYTDRLIF.

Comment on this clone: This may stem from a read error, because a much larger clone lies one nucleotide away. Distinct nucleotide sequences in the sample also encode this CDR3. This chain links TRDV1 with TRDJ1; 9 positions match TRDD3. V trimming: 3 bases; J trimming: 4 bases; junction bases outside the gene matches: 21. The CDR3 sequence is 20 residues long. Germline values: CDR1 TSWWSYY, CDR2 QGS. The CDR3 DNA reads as TGTGCTCTTGGGGATTCAAATACGTTTACTGGGGGAGGGGGAATCGATAAACTCATCTTT. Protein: CALGDSNTFTGGGGIDKLIF.

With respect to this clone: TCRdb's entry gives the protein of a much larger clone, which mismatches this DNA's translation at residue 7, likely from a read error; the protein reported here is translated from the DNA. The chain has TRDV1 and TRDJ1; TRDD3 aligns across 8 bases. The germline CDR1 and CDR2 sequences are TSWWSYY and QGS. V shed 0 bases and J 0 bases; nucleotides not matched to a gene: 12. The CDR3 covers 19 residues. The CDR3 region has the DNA TGTGCTCTTGGGGAACTACCCTACCAGGGGGATAGCTACACCGATAAACTCATCTTT. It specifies CALGELPYQGDSYTDKLIF.

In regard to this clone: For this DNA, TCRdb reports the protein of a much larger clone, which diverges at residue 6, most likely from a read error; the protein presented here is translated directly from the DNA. CDR3 sequence reads: CACDQRGLYTDKLIF. The CDR3 DNA is TGTGCCTGTGACCAGAGGGGCCTTTACACCGATAAACTCATCTTT. The gene calls are TRDV2 and TRDJ1, with D uncertain. TCRdb is silent on the J gene; assignment here came from matching the DNA to germline. This CDR3 has 15 amino acids. The V end lost 3 bases, the J end lost 0 bases, and 13 bases lay between the germline ends. The germline CDR1 and CDR2 sequences are GEAIGNYY and EKD.

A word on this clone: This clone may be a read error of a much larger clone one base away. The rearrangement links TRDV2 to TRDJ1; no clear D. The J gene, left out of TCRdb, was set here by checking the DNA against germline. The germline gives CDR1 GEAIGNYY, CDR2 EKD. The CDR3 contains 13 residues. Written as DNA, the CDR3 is TGTGCCCGTGACGGCCTAATGACCGATAAACTCATCTTT. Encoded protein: CARDGLMTDKLIF.

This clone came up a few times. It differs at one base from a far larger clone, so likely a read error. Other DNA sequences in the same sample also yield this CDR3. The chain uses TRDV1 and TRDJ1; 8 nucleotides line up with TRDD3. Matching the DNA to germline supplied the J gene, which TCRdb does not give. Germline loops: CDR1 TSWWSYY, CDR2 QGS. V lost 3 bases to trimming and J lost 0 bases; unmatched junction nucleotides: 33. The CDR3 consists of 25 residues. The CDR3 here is CALGDLRPSRTYWGSPRVNTDKLIF. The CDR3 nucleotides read TGTGCTCTTGGGGACCTACGGCCCTCCCGAACCTACTGGGGGTCTCCCCGCGTGAACACCGATAAACTCATCTTT.

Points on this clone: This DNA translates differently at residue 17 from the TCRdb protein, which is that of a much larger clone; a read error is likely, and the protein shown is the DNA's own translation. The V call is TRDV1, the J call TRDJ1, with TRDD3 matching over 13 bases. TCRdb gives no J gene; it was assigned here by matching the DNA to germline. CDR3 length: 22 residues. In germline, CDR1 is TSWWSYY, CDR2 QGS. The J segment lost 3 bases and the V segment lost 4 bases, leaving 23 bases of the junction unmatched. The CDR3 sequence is CALGVPSPTGGYGGVYADKLIF. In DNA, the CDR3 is TGTGCTCTTGGGGTACCTTCCCCTACTGGGGGATACGGCGGGGTGTACGCCGATAAACTCATCTTT.

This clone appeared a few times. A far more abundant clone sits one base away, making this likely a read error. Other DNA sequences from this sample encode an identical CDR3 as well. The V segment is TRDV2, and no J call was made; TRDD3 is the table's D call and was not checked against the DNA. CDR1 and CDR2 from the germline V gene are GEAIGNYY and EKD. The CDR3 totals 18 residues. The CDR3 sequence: CACDTGGYSSWDTRQMFF. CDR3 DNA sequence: TGTGCCTGTGACACCGGGGGATACTCGTCCTGGGACACCCGACAGATGTTCTTC.

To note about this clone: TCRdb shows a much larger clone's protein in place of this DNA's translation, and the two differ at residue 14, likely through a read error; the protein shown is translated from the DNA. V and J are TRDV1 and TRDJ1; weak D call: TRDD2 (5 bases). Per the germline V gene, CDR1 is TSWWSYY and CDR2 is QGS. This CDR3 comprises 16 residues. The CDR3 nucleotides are TGTGCTCTTCTAAAGGGGTGGCCTTCGGGAACCGATAAACCCATCTTT. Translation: CALLKGWPSGTDKPIF.

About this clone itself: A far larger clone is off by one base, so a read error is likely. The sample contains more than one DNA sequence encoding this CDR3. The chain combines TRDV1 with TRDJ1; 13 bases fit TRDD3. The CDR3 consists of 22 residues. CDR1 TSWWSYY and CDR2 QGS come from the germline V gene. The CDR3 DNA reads TGTGCTCTGGGGGAACCCCGTTATTCGCCGACTGGGGGATACGTGGGGACCGATAAACTCATCTTT. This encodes CALGEPRYSPTGGYVGTDKLIF.

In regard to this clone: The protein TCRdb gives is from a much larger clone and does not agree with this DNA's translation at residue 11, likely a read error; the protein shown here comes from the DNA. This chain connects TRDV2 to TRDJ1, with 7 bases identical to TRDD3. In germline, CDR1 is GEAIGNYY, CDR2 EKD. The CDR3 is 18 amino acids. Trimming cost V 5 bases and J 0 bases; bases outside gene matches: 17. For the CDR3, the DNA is TGTGCCTGTGGACGAGTTGTGGTTGGGGGAGGCCACACCGATAAACTCATCTTT. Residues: CACGRVVVGGGHTDKLIF.

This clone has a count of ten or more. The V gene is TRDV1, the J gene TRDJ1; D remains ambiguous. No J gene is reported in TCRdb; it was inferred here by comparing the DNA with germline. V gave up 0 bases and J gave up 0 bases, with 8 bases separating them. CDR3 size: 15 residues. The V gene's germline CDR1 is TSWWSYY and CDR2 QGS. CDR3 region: CALGELQRYTDKLIF. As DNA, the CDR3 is TGTGCTCTTGGGGAACTACAGAGGTACACCGATAAACTCATCTTT.

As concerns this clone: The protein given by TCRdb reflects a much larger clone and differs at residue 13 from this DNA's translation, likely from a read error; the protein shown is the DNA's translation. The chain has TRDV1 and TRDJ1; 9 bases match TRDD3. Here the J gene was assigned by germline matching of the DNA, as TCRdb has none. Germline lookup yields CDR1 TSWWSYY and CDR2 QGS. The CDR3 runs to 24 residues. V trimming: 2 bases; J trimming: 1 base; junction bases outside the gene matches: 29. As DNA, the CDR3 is TGTGCTCTTGGGGAATTAGCCTCCGATACTGGGGGACGCCGGATTAGGAGAGGCACCGATAAACTCATCTTT. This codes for CALGELASDTGGRRIRRGTDKLIF.

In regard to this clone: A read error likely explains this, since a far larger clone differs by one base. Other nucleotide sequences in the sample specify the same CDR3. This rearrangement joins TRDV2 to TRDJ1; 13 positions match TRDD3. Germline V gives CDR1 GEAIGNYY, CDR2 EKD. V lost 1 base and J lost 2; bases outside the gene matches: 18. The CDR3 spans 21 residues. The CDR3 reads CACDTLGTGGYGLGLTDKLIF. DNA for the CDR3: TGTGCCTGTGACACTCTTGGAACTGGGGGATACGGGTTAGGTTTGACCGATAAACTCATCTTT.

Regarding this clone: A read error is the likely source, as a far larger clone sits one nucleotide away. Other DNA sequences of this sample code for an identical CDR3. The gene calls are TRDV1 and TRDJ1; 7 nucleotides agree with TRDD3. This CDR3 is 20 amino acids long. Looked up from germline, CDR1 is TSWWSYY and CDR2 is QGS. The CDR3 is CALGELHPLGSFGSTDKLIF. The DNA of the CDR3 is TGTGCTCTTGGGGAACTCCATCCACTGGGGTCGTTCGGAAGCACCGATAAGCTCATCTTT.

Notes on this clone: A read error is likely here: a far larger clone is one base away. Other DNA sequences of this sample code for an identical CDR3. The CDR3 sequence: CALGEALFLRWAPGGSRLRGYKLIF. DNA for the CDR3: TGTGCTCTTGGGGAAGCCCTATTCCTACGTTGGGCGCCTGGGGGATCCCGCCTACGGGGCTATAAACTCATCTTT. The chain recombines TRDV1 with TRDJ1; 9 bases map to TRDD3. TCRdb lists no J gene, so it was determined here by aligning the DNA to germline. In germline, CDR1 is TSWWSYY, CDR2 QGS. The CDR3 totals 25 residues. V gave up 2 bases and J gave up 6 bases; unmatched junction bases: 37.

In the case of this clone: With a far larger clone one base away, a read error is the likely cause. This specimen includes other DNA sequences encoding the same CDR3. The CDR3 here is CALGVIRSTDKLIF. CDR3 nucleotides: TGTGCTCTTGGGGTCATCAGGTCCACTGATAAACTCATCTTT. The chain couples TRDV1 to TRDJ1; D remains unclear. Here the J gene came from matching the DNA to germline, since TCRdb omits it. Germline CDR1 reads TSWWSYY; CDR2 reads QGS. CDR3 length: 14 residues. V was trimmed by 4 bases and J by 5 bases, leaving 14 bases between them.

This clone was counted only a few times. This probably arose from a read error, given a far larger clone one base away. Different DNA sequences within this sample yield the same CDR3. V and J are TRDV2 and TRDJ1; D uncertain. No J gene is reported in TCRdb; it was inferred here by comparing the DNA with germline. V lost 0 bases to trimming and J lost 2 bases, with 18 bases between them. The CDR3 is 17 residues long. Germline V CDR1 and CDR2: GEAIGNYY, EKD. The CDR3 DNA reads TGTGCCTGTGACACCGTCGATAAAGGTACACATACCGATAAACTCATCTTT. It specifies CACDTVDKGTHTDKLIF.

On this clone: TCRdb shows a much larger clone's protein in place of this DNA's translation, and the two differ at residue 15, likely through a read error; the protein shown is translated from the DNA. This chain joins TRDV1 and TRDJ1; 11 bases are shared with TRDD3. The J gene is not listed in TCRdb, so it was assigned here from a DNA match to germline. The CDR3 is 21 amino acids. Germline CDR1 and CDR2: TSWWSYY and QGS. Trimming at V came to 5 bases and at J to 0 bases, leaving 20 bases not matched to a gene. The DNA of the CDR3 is TGTGCTCTTGGGCCCTTCAGGCCCTGGGGGATACCCGCACGGCACACCGATAAACTCATCTTT. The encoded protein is CALGPFRPWGIPARHTDKLIF.